The rows below give T cell receptor beta chains drawn from one sample of a study of cytomegalovirus exposure and HLA in healthy donors. The method was immunoSEQ multiplex PCR; TCRdb's version includes in-frame clones alone and lacks a portion of them. The repertoire holds some 76,000 clones, with 85% to 95% as singletons. Sequenced material: PBMCs. These receptors were collected from a woman under 30 in good health and CMV-seronegative. CDR3s include the opening cysteine and the closing phenylalanine or tryptophan. The D gene is left open where the match is weak.

v_gene: TRBV7-9; d_gene: .; j_gene: TRBJ1-5; CDR3nt: TGTGCCAGCAGCTCGCAAACAGGGTTGAATCAGCCCCAGCATTTT; CDR3aa: CASSSQTGLNQPQHF
v_gene: TRBV7-9; d_gene: .; j_gene: TRBJ2-5; CDR3nt: TGTGCCAGCAGCTTTGGACTTCCAGAGACCCAGTACTTC; CDR3aa: CASSFGLPETQYF
v_gene: TRBV6-1; d_gene: .; j_gene: TRBJ2-1; CDR3nt: TGTGCCAGCAGCCGACAGGATTGGGATGAGCAGTTCTTC; CDR3aa: CASSRQDWDEQFF
v_gene: TRBV11-2; d_gene: .; j_gene: TRBJ2-5; CDR3nt: TGTGCCAGCAGCTTAGAGTACCAGCAAGAGACCCAGTACTTC; CDR3aa: CASSLEYQQETQYF
v_gene: TRBV5-6; d_gene: .; j_gene: TRBJ1-5; CDR3nt: TGTGCCAGCAGCTTGATGGGCTGGGTCGATCAGCCCCAGCATTTT; CDR3aa: CASSLMGWVDQPQHF
v_gene: TRBV18; d_gene: TRBD2; j_gene: TRBJ2-7; CDR3nt: TGTGCCAGCTCACTATTTGCCGTACGGGAGGCAGACGAGCAGTACTTC; CDR3aa: CASSLFAVREADEQYF
v_gene: TRBV5-1; d_gene: .; j_gene: TRBJ1-1; CDR3nt: TGCGCCAGCAGCCCGACAGCGAACACTGAAGCTTTCTTT; CDR3aa: CASSPTANTEAFF
v_gene: TRBV18; d_gene: TRBD2; j_gene: TRBJ2-7; CDR3nt: TGTGCCAGCTCACCAGCGGGGGCCTACGAGCAGTACTTC; CDR3aa: CASSPAGAYEQYF
v_gene: TRBV19; d_gene: TRBD1; j_gene: TRBJ1-5; CDR3nt: TGTGCCAGTAGTACGATAGGACAGGCCTTGGGACAGCCCCAGCATTTT; CDR3aa: CASSTIGQALGQPQHF
v_gene: TRBV27; d_gene: .; j_gene: TRBJ2-2; CDR3nt: TGTGCCAGCAGTTATCTAATATTTCCCGGGGACACCGGGGAGCTGTTTTTT; CDR3aa: CASSYLIFPGDTGELFF
v_gene: TRBV29-1; d_gene: .; j_gene: TRBJ2-5; CDR3nt: TGCAGCGTTGGGGCGGGATTCTCTGAGACCCAGTACTTC; CDR3aa: CSVGAGFSETQYF
v_gene: TRBV11-2; d_gene: TRBD1; j_gene: TRBJ2-5; CDR3nt: TGTGCCAGCAGCTTAGGTGTCAGGGGGCTGGAAGAGACCCAGTACTTC; CDR3aa: CASSLGVRGLEETQYF
v_gene: TRBV12-5; d_gene: .; j_gene: TRBJ2-5; CDR3nt: TGTGCTAGTGGTCTAGCACTCCAAGAGACCCAGTACTTC; CDR3aa: CASGLALQETQYF
v_gene: TRBV6-1; d_gene: TRBD2; j_gene: TRBJ2-1; CDR3nt: TGTGCCAGCAGGTTATTAGCGGGAGGGCTGTATGAGCAGTTCTTC; CDR3aa: CASRLLAGGLYEQFF
v_gene: TRBV4-1; d_gene: .; j_gene: TRBJ2-1; CDR3nt: TGCGCCAGCAGCCCCCTGGGGCCCGGTGAGCAGTTCTTC; CDR3aa: CASSPLGPGEQFF
v_gene: TRBV10-3; d_gene: .; j_gene: TRBJ1-1; CDR3nt: TGTGCCATCAGTGAGCTGGTACAGAACACTGAAGCTTTCTTT; CDR3aa: CAISELVQNTEAFF
v_gene: TRBV15; d_gene: TRBD1; j_gene: TRBJ1-5; CDR3nt: TGTGCCACCAGCAGATCTGGACAGGGGGGTAATCAGCCCCAGCATTTT; CDR3aa: CATSRSGQGGNQPQHF
v_gene: TRBV21-1; d_gene: .; j_gene: TRBJ1-2; CDR3nt: TGTGCCAGCAGCCCCCGGGACAGGGCGTCCTTTGGCTACACCTTC; CDR3aa: CASSPRDRASFGYTF
v_gene: TRBV27; d_gene: .; j_gene: TRBJ2-5; CDR3nt: TGTGCCAGCAGTTTCGGACTGAGGGAGACCCAGTACTTC; CDR3aa: CASSFGLRETQYF
v_gene: TRBV27; d_gene: TRBD1; j_gene: TRBJ1-6; CDR3nt: TGTGCCAGCAGTCCACAGGGGGCCACCCTCCACTTT; CDR3aa: CASSPQGATLHF
v_gene: TRBV28; d_gene: TRBD2; j_gene: TRBJ2-5; CDR3nt: TGTGCCAGCAGTTTGACTAGCGGGGAAGAGACCCAGTACTTC; CDR3aa: CASSLTSGEETQYF
v_gene: TRBV27; d_gene: .; j_gene: TRBJ1-1; CDR3nt: TGTGCCAGCAGTTTACAGGGGTCGAACACTGAAGCTTTCTTT; CDR3aa: CASSLQGSNTEAFF
v_gene: TRBV5-1; d_gene: .; j_gene: TRBJ2-7; CDR3nt: TGCGCCAGCAGCTTGGGGACAGACTCCTACGAGCAGTACTTC; CDR3aa: CASSLGTDSYEQYF
v_gene: TRBV19; d_gene: .; j_gene: TRBJ1-3; CDR3nt: TGTGCCACCACACAGGGCTCTGGAAACACCATATATTTT; CDR3aa: CATTQGSGNTIYF
v_gene: TRBV10-3; d_gene: TRBD1; j_gene: TRBJ1-2; CDR3nt: TGTGCCATCAGTGAAACTTGGGACAGGGTAGGAGGCTACACCTTC; CDR3aa: CAISETWDRVGGYTF
v_gene: TRBV27; d_gene: TRBD1; j_gene: TRBJ2-7; CDR3nt: TGTGCCAGCAGTAAAACCGGGACAGGGAACTCCTACGAGCAGTACTTC; CDR3aa: CASSKTGTGNSYEQYF
v_gene: TRBV27; d_gene: TRBD2; j_gene: TRBJ2-1; CDR3nt: TGTGCCAGCAGCCGAGCGCCCCCCGGGACTAGTGTAGTCAATGAGCAGTTCTTC; CDR3aa: CASSRAPPGTSVVNEQFF
v_gene: TRBV7-2; d_gene: .; j_gene: TRBJ1-1; CDR3nt: TGTGCCAGCAGCTTTGGAGGGGCGAGACTGAACACTGAAGCTTTCTTT; CDR3aa: CASSFGGARLNTEAFF
v_gene: TRBV4-1; d_gene: .; j_gene: TRBJ1-2; CDR3nt: TGCGCCAGCAGCCAAATCACAGGGATTAACTATGGCTACACCTTC; CDR3aa: CASSQITGINYGYTF
v_gene: TRBV7-9; d_gene: TRBD1; j_gene: TRBJ1-1; CDR3nt: TGTGCCAGCAGCCCGGGACAGAGGGTGGAAGCTTTCTTT; CDR3aa: CASSPGQRVEAFF
v_gene: TRBV19; d_gene: .; j_gene: TRBJ1-3; CDR3nt: TGTGCCAGTAGTATGGGCCAAAGCTCCGGAAACACCATATATTTT; CDR3aa: CASSMGQSSGNTIYF